Below, 20 T cell receptor beta chains from the same sample are listed, as sequenced in a study of shared clonotypes between healthy human individuals (dated by TCRdb to about 2020). The receptor library was made with the immunoSEQ multiplex PCR assay. The clones in this table, taken by TCRdb from immuneACCESS, are in-frame only. Not every clone is retained; where verified, under half of the shortfall comes from an unresolved V gene, and the cause of the rest is unknown. This sample has some 2.1 million clones in its table, and around 96% of those were observed once. The top ten hold about 1.1% of the sample. For the CD8 naive samples, CD45RO-negative cells were positively selected for CCR7, yielding a CD45RA+CCR7+ population from which TemRA cells were excluded. The sample comprised naive CD8+ T cells sorted from blood. What this sample's cell subset or site label stands for: CD45RA+CCR7+. These receptors originate from a man between 18 and 35 years old in good health.

The chain links TRBV2 to TRBJ1-3, with unresolved D. This CDR3 comprises 17 residues. V was cut by 3 bases and J by 0 bases, with 15 bases left in between. Germline-derived CDR1 and CDR2 are SNHLY and FYNNEI. CDR3 nucleotides: TGTGCCAGCAGTGACGGGTCCCCGAGTGTCTCTGGAAACACCATATATTTT. Its protein product is CASSDGSPSVSGNTIYF.

This sequence joins TRBV10-2 and TRBJ2-5, with 10 bases lining up with TRBD2. J was trimmed by 5 bases and V by 3 bases; bases with no gene match: 15. Germline V gene data show CDR1 as WSHSY and CDR2 as SAAADI. There are 18 residues in the CDR3. CDR3 sequence: CASSDPSGGPNWGETQYF. Here the CDR3 DNA reads TGCGCCAGCAGTGACCCTAGCGGGGGCCCAAACTGGGGCGAGACCCAGTACTTC.

The chain couples TRBV18 to TRBJ2-3; TRBD2 is a possible D gene (5 bases). The CDR3 runs to 16 residues. V was clipped by 0 bases and J by 4 bases, with 14 bases between them. Germline lookup yields CDR1 KGHSH and CDR2 LQKENI. Here the CDR3 reads CASSPPSPLAPDTQYF. The CDR3 nucleotides read TGTGCCAGCTCACCACCGAGTCCCCTAGCCCCAGATACGCAGTATTTT.

V is TRBV7-9 and J is TRBJ2-5, with a possible D match to TRBD1 (6 bases). Germline V gene sequence: CDR1 SEHNR, CDR2 FQNEAQ (reference sequence). V shed 5 bases and J shed 1 base, with 11 bases lying between them. The CDR3 covers 14 residues. In DNA, the CDR3 is TGTGCCAGCAGCCTCACAGGGATCCAAGAGACCCAGTACTTC. It codes for CASSLTGIQETQYF.

The chain joins TRBV4-1 to TRBJ2-3, with D maybe TRBD2 (5 bases). Germline lookup yields CDR1 MGHRA and CDR2 YSYEKL. Trimming left V 1 base short and J 4 bases short, with 9 bases between. The CDR3 sequence is 14 residues long. In nucleotides, the CDR3 is TGCGCCAGCAGCCAAGCCGGGGATCCAGATACGCAGTATTTT. This translates into CASSQAGDPDTQYF.

The genes are TRBV30 and TRBJ1-5, with D unresolved. V lost 0 bases and J lost 5, with 8 bases in between. This CDR3 comprises 13 residues. Germline lookup yields CDR1 GTSNPN and CDR2 SVGIG (reference sequence). CDR3 residues: CAWSVAEDQPQHF. The CDR3 nucleotides are TGTGCCTGGAGTGTAGCAGAGGATCAGCCCCAGCATTTT.

The rearrangement joins TRBV5-6 to TRBJ1-1; D is possibly TRBD1 (5 bases). Per germline, CDR1 SGHDT and CDR2 YYEEEE. The CDR3 contains 15 residues. V lost 0 bases to trimming and J lost 1 base, with 10 bases between them. This CDR3 reads CASSLALQGNTEAFF. CDR3 sequence (DNA): TGTGCCAGCAGCTTGGCGTTGCAGGGGAACACTGAAGCTTTCTTT.

V gene TRBV2 combines with J gene TRBJ2-3, with D unresolved. Trimming took off 3 bases at V and 6 bases at J, with 16 bases between the two ends. The CDR3 has 15 amino acids. Germline lookup yields CDR1 SNHLY and CDR2 FYNNEI. CDR3: CASSDSGRFEDTQYF. DNA for the CDR3: TGTGCCAGCAGTGACTCAGGCCGGTTCGAGGATACGCAGTATTTT.

Comment on this clone: The sample contains more than one DNA sequence encoding this CDR3. The rearrangement links TRBV27 to TRBJ2-7; 7 nucleotides align to TRBD2. Germline lookup yields CDR1 MNHEY and CDR2 SMNVEV (reference sequence). The J segment lost 0 bases and the V segment lost 6 bases, leaving 5 bases of the junction unmatched. This CDR3 region has 14 residues. CDR3 nucleotide sequence: TGTGCCAGCAGCCCGCGCGGGAGCTCCTACGAGCAGTACTTC. It encodes CASSPRGSSYEQYF.

V and J are TRBV18 and TRBJ2-4, with D tentatively TRBD1 (6 bases). Germline CDR1 KGHSH, CDR2 LQKENI. V was cut by 4 bases and J by 4 bases, with 14 bases left in between. This CDR3 comprises 15 residues. The CDR3 DNA is TGTGCCAGCTCACTCTCCCCACAGGGAAAAAACATTCAGTACTTC. It translates to CASSLSPQGKNIQYF. Full variable domain (rest looked up from reference TRBV18 and TRBJ2-4): NAGVMQNPRHLVRRRGQEARLRCSPMKGHSHVYWYRQLPEEGLKFMVYLQKENIIDESGMPKERFSAEFPKEGPSILRIQQVVRGDSAAYFCASSLSPQGKNIQYFGAGTRLSVL.

The genes are TRBV14 and TRBJ2-7; 11 nucleotides match TRBD1. With 4 bases clipped from V and 3 bases from J, the junction kept 2 bases outside the gene matches. The CDR3 consists of 14 residues. The germline gives CDR1 SGHDN, CDR2 FVKESK. CDR3 sequence reads: CASSRGQGDYEQYF. In DNA, the CDR3 is TGTGCCAGCAGCCGGGGACAGGGGGACTACGAGCAGTACTTC. Full variable domain (missing parts from reference TRBV14 and TRBJ2-7): EAGVTQFPSHSVIEKGQTVTLRCDPISGHDNLYWYRRVMGKEIKFLLHFVKESKQDESGMPNNRFLAERTGGTYSTLKVQPAELEDSGVYFCASSRGQGDYEQYFGPGTRLTVT.

This chain uses TRBV7-9 with TRBJ2-7; 11 bases are shared with TRBD2. Germline CDR1 reads SEHNR; CDR2 reads FQNEAQ (reference sequence). The CDR3 is 16 residues long. V dropped 5 bases and J dropped 2; count of bases not matched to a gene: 8. The CDR3 protein is CASSPRLAGGPYEQYF. The CDR3 DNA reads TGTGCCAGCAGCCCGCGGCTAGCGGGGGGCCCCTACGAGCAGTACTTC.

This clone is a singleton in its sample. This rearrangement joins TRBV30 to TRBJ2-5, with TRBD2 matching over 11 bases. CDR3 length: 15 residues. V was clipped by 4 bases and J by 5 bases; unmatched bases: 9. From germline, CDR1 is GTSNPN and CDR2 SVGIG (reference sequence). The CDR3 loop is CAWTELAGVGETQYF. The CDR3 bases are TGTGCCTGGACAGAACTAGCGGGAGTAGGGGAGACCCAGTACTTC.

The chain links TRBV18 to TRBJ1-5; 7 nucleotides line up with TRBD1. The ends lost 5 bases at V and 9 bases at J; junction bases unmatched: 13. This CDR3 region has 15 residues. Germline V gives CDR1 KGHSH, CDR2 LQKENI. The CDR3: CASSAGQADEMPQHF. CDR3 sequence (DNA): TGTGCCAGCTCAGCCGGACAGGCCGACGAAATGCCCCAGCATTTT.

The chain carries TRBV30 and TRBJ1-1; D is unresolved. The CDR3 totals 11 residues. The germline gives CDR1 GTSNPN, CDR2 SVGIG (reference sequence). V was cut by 1 base and J by 10 bases, with 10 bases left in between. The CDR3 bases are TGTGCCTGGAGTGATACGAGTGGAGCTTTCTTT. It is translated as CAWSDTSGAFF.

This clone showed up just once. The chain is built from TRBV7-9 and TRBJ2-1, with D tentatively TRBD1 (6 bases). Germline lookup yields CDR1 SEHNR and CDR2 FQNEAQ (reference sequence). V was cut by 8 bases and J by 1 base, with 18 bases left in between. This CDR3 is 16 amino acids long. This chain's CDR3 is CASLFKQGLSYNEQFF. DNA for the CDR3: TGTGCCAGCCTTTTCAAACAGGGCCTTTCCTACAATGAGCAGTTCTTC. Using reference TRBV7-9 and TRBJ2-1 for the parts outside the CDR3, the full variable domain is DTGVSQNPRHKITKRGQNVTFRCDPISEHNRLYWYRQTLGQGPEFLTYFQNEAQLEKSRLLSDRFSAERPKGSFSTLEIQRTEQGDSAMYLCASLFKQGLSYNEQFFGPGTRLTVL.

The gene calls are TRBV10-2 and TRBJ2-1; the D is unclear. CDR1 and CDR2 (germline): WSHSY, SAAADI. With 3 bases removed from V and 4 bases from J, the gap between germline ends came to 7 bases. The CDR3 contains 13 residues. The CDR3 coding sequence is TGCGCCAGCAGTGACGTGGGTTACAATGAGCAGTTCTTC. It specifies CASSDVGYNEQFF.

The chain recombines TRBV5-1 with TRBJ1-6; tentative D call: TRBD1 (6 bases). CDR1 and CDR2 from the germline V gene are SGHRS and YFSETQ. The V end lost 1 base, the J end lost 8 bases, and 16 bases lay between the germline ends. The CDR3 length is 16 residues. Here the CDR3 reads CASSLLTGGRYSPLHF. The CDR3 nucleotides read TGCGCCAGCAGCTTGTTAACGGGGGGCAGGTATTCACCCCTCCACTTT.

The chain uses TRBV6-5 and TRBJ2-1; 11 bases line up with TRBD2. The germline V gene encodes CDR1 MNHEY and CDR2 SVGAGI. CDR3 length equals 14 residues. With 5 bases clipped from V and 5 bases from J, the junction kept 2 bases outside the gene matches. CDR3 nucleotide sequence: TGTGCCAGCAGTAGACTAGCGGGGAACAATGAGCAGTTCTTC. Its translation is CASSRLAGNNEQFF.

The chain carries TRBV5-6 and TRBJ2-7, with D perhaps matching TRBD1 (8 bases). Trimming took off 5 bases at V and 5 bases at J, with 17 bases between the two ends. The CDR3 extends over 14 amino acids. The germline gives CDR1 SGHDT, CDR2 YYEEEE. The CDR3 spells CASRSDRGGHEQYF. CDR3 sequence (DNA): TGTGCCAGCAGGAGCGACAGGGGAGGGCACGAGCAGTACTTC.